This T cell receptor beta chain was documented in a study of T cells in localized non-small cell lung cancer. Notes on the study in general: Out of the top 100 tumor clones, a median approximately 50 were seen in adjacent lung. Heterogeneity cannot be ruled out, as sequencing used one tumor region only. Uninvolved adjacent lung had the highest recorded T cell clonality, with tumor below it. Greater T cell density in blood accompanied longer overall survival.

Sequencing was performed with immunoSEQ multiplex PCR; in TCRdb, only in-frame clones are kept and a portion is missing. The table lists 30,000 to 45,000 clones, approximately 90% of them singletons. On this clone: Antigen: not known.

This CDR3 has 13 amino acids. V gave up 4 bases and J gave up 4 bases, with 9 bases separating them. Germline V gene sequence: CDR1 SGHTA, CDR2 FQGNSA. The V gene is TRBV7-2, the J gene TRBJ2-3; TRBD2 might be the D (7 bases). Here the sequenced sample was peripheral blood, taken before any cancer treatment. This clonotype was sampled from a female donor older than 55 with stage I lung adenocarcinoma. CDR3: CASSSGGPDTQYF. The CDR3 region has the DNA TGTGCCAGCAGCTCGGGGGGCCCAGATACGCAGTATTTT. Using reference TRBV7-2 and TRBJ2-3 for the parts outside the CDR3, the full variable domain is GAGVSQSPSNKVTEKGKDVELRCDPISGHTALYWYRQSLGQGLEFLIYFQGNSAPDKSGLPSDRFSAERTGGSVSTLTIQRTQQEDSAVYLCASSSGGPDTQYFGPGTRLTVL.